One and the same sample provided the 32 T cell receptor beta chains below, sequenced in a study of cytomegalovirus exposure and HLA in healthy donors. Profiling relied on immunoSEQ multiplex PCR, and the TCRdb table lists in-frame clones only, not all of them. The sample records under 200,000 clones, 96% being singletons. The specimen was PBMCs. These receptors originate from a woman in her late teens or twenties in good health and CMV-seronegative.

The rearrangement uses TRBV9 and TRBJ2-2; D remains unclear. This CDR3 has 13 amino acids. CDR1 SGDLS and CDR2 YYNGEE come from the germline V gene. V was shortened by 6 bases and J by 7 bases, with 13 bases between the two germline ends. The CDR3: CASTPRVYGELFF. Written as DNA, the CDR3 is TGTGCCAGCACCCCCCGTGTGTACGGGGAGCTGTTTTTT.

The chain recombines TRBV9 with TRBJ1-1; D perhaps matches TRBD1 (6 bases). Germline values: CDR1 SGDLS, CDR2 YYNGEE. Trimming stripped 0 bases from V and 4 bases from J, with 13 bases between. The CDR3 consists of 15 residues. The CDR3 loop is CASSVEGGWGTEAFF. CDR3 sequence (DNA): TGTGCCAGCAGCGTAGAGGGGGGGTGGGGCACTGAAGCTTTCTTT.

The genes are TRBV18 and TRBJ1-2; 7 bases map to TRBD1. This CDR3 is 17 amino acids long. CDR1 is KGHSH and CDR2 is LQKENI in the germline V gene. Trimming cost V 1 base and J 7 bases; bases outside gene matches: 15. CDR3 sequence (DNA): TGTGCCAGCTCACCACAGACAGGGTGGGCTGTCGACGGTGGCTACACCTTC. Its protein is CASSPQTGWAVDGGYTF.

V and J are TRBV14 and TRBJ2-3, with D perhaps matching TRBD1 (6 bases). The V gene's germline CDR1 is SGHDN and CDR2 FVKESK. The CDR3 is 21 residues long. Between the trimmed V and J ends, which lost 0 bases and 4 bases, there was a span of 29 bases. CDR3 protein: CASSQDRPFSTGTTHADTQYF. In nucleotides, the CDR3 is TGTGCCAGCAGCCAAGACAGGCCTTTTAGCACCGGGACAACACATGCAGATACGCAGTATTTT. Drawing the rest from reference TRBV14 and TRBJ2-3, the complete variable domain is EAGVTQFPSHSVIEKGQTVTLRCDPISGHDNLYWYRRVMGKEIKFLLHFVKESKQDESGMPNNRFLAERTGGTYSTLKVQPAELEDSGVYFCASSQDRPFSTGTTHADTQYFGPGTRLTVL.

The CDR3 sequence is CASRGTGSITEAFF. For the CDR3, the DNA is TGTGCCAGCAGGGGGACAGGAAGTATCACTGAAGCTTTCTTT. V and J are TRBV2 and TRBJ1-1, with 8 bases that match TRBD1. The CDR3 has 14 residues. Germline CDR1 SNHLY, CDR2 FYNNEI. The ends lost 6 bases at V and 4 bases at J; junction bases unmatched: 7.

The CDR3 sequence: CASSLTIRGGSTDTQYF. The CDR3 nucleotides read TGTGCCAGCAGCCTTACAATCCGGGGGGGGAGCACAGATACGCAGTATTTT. The chain recombines TRBV9 with TRBJ2-3, with TRBD2 matching over 8 bases. V gave up 4 bases and J gave up 0 bases; unmatched junction bases: 10. The CDR3 is made up of 17 amino acids. Germline CDR1 reads SGDLS; CDR2 reads YYNGEE.

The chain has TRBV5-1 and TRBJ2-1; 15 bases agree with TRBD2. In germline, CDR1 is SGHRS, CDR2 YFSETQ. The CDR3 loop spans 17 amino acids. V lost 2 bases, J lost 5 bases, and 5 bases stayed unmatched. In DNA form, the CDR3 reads TGCGCCAGCAGCTTCGCCGGACTAGCGGGGGGGAACAATGAGCAGTTCTTC. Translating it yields CASSFAGLAGGNNEQFF.

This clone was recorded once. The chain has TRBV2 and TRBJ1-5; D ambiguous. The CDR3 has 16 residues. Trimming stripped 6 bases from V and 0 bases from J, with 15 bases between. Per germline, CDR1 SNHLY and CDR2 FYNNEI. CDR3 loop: CASSQRTLDSNQPQHF. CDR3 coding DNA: TGTGCCAGCAGCCAAAGGACTTTGGATAGCAATCAGCCCCAGCATTTT.

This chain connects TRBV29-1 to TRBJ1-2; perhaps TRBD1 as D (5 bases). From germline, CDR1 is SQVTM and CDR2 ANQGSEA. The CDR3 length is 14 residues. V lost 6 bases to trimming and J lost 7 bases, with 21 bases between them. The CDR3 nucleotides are TGCAGCGTACCCCAGACCGTACATGGGGCTGGCTACACCTTC. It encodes CSVPQTVHGAGYTF.

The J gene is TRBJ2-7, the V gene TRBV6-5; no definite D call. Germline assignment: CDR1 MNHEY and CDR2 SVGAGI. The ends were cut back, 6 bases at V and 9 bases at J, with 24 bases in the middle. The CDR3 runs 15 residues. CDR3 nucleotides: TGTGCCAGCAGACCGACTTTAATGGCTTTAATTGGGCAGTACTTC. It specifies CASRPTLMALIGQYF.

The CDR3 loop reads CASSYPGGNSNQPQHF. The CDR3 DNA reads as TGTGCCAGCAGCTACCCGGGGGGGAATAGCAATCAGCCCCAGCATTTT. The chain recombines TRBV6-6 with TRBJ1-5; TRBD1 might be the D (5 bases). Trimming pared 6 bases from V and 0 bases from J, leaving 15 bases between. Germline assignment: CDR1 MNHNY and CDR2 SVGAGI (reference sequence). CDR3 length: 16 residues.

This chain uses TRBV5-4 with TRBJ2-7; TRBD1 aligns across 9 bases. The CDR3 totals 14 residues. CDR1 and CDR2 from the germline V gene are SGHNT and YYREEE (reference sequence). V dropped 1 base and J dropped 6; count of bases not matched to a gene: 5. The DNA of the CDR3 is TGTGCCAGCAGCTTGTACAGGGGGCCCATCGAGCAGTACTTC. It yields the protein CASSLYRGPIEQYF.

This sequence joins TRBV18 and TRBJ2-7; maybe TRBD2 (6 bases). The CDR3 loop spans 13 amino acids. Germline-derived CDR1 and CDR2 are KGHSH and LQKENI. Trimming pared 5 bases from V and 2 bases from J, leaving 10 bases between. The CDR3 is CASSVGGPYEQYF. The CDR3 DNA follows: TGTGCCAGCTCAGTCGGGGGTCCCTACGAGCAGTACTTC.

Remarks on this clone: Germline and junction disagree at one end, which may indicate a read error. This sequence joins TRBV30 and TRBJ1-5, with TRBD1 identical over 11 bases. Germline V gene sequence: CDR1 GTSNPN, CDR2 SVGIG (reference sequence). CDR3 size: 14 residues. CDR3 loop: CAWSGTGGKQPQHF. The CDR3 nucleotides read TGTGCCTGGAGTGGGACAGGGGGCAAGCAGCCCCAGCATTTT.

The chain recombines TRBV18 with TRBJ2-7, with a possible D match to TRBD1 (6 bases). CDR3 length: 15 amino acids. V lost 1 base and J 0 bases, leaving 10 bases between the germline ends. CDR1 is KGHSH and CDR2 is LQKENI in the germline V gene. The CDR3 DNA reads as TGTGCCAGCTCACCACGACAGGAGAGCTCCTACGAGCAGTACTTC. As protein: CASSPRQESSYEQYF.

The CDR3: CASSEWTPLNTGELFF. The CDR3 region has the DNA TGTGCCAGCAGCGAGTGGACACCTTTGAACACCGGGGAGCTGTTTTTT. This chain joins TRBV14 and TRBJ2-2, with D possibly being TRBD1 (5 bases). The CDR3 has 16 residues. CDR1 and CDR2 from the germline V gene are SGHDN and FVKESK. V lost 5 bases and J 1 base, leaving 14 bases between the germline ends.

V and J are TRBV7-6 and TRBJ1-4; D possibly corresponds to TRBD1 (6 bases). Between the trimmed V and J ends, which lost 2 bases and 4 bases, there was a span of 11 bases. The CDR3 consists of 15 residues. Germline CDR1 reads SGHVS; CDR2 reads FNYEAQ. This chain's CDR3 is CASSLYPGDNEKLFF. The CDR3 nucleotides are TGTGCCAGCAGCTTATATCCAGGGGATAATGAAAAACTGTTTTTT.

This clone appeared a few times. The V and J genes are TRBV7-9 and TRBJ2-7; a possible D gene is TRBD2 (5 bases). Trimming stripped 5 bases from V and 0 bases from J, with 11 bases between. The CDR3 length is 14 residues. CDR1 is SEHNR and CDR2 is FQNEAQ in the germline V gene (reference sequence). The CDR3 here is CASSASSGSYEQYF. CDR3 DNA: TGTGCCAGCAGCGCCTCGAGCGGCTCCTACGAGCAGTACTTC.

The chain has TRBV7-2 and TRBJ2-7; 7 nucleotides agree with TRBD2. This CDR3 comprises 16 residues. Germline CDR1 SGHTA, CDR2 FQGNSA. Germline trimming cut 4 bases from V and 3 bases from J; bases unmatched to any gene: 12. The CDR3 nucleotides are TGTGCCAGCAGCTCCCGGGCGGGGGAGAACCTCTACGAGCAGTACTTC. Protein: CASSSRAGENLYEQYF.

CDR3 sequence: CASSLGSEGAFF. CDR3 DNA sequence: TGTGCCAGCAGCTTGGGTTCTGAGGGAGCTTTCTTT. The V call is TRBV5-6, the J call TRBJ1-1; D unresolved. The CDR3 length is 12 residues. Trimming removed 0 bases at V and 10 bases at J, with 10 bases between. CDR1 is SGHDT, CDR2 YYEEEE, per germline.

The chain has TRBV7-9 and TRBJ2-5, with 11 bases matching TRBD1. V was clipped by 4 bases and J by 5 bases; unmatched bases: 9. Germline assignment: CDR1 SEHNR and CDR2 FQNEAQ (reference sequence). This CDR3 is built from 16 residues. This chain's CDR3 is CASSSRDRGSMETQYF. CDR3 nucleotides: TGTGCCAGCAGCTCCCGGGACAGGGGGTCGATGGAGACCCAGTACTTC.

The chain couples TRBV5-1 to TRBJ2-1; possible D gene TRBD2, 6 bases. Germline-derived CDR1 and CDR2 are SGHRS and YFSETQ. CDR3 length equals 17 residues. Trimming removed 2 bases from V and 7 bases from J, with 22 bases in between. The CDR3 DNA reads TGCGCCAGCAGCTTTGGCCCGCCGCGGGACTGGTGGAATGAGCAGTTCTTC. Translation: CASSFGPPRDWWNEQFF.

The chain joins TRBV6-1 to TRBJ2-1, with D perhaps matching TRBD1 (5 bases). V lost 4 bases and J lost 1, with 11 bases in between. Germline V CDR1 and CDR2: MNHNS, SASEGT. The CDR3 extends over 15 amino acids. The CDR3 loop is CASSAQGSSYNEQFF. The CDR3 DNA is TGTGCCAGCAGTGCCCAGGGATCTTCCTACAATGAGCAGTTCTTC.

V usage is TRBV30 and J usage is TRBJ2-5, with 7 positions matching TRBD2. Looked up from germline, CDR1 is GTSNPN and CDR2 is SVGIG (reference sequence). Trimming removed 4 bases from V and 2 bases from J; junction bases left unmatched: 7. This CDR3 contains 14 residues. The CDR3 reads CAWNRPGGQETQYF. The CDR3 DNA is TGTGCCTGGAATCGTCCGGGGGGACAAGAGACCCAGTACTTC.

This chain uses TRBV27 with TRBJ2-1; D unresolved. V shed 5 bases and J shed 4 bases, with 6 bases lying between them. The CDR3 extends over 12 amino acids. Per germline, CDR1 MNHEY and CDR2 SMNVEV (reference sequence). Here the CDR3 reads CASSNWYNEQFF. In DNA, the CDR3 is TGTGCCAGCAGTAACTGGTACAATGAGCAGTTCTTC.

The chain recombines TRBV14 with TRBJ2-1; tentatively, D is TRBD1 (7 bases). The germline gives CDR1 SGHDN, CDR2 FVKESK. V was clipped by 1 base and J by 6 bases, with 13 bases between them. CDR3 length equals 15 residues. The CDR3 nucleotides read TGTGCCAGCAGCCAAGGGAGGGGGCGGATCAATGAGCAGTTCTTC. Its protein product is CASSQGRGRINEQFF.

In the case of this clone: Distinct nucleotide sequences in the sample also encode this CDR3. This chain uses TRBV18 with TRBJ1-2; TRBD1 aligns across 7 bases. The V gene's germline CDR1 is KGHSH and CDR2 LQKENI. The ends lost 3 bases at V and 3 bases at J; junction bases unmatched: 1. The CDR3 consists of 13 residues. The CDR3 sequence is CASSPTGDYGYTF. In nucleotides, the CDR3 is TGTGCCAGCTCACCTACAGGGGACTATGGCTACACCTTC.

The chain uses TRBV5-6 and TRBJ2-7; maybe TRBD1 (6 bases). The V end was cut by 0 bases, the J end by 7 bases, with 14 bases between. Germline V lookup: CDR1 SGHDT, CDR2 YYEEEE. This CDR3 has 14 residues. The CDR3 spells CASSLGTASWEQYF. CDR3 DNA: TGTGCCAGCAGCTTGGGGACAGCCAGTTGGGAGCAGTACTTC.

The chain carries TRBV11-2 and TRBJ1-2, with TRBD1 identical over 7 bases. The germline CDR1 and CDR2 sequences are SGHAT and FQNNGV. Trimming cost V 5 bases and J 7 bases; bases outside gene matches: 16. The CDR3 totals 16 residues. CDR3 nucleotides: TGTGCCAGCAGCCACGATTATGGACAGGCTGCGGGTGGCTACACCTTC. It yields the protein CASSHDYGQAAGGYTF.

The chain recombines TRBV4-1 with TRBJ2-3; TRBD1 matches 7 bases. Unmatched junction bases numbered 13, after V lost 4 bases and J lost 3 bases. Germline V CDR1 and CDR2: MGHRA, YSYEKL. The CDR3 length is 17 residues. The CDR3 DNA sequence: TGCGCCAGCAGCCGATTTGCCCCACAGGGGACGACAGATACGCAGTATTTT. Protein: CASSRFAPQGTTDTQYF.

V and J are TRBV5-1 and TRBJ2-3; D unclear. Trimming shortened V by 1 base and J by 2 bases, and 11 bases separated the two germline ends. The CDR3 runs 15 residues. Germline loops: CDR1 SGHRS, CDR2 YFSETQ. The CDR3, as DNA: TGCGCCAGCAGCTTGAGAGCGACGATCACAGATACGCAGTATTTT. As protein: CASSLRATITDTQYF.

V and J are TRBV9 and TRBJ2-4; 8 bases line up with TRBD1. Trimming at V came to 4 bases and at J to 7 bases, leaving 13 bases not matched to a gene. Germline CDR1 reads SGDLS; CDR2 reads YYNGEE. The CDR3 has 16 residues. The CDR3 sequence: CASSPRTGLGWNIQYF. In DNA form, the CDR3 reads TGTGCCAGCAGCCCTCGGACAGGGCTGGGATGGAACATTCAGTACTTC.